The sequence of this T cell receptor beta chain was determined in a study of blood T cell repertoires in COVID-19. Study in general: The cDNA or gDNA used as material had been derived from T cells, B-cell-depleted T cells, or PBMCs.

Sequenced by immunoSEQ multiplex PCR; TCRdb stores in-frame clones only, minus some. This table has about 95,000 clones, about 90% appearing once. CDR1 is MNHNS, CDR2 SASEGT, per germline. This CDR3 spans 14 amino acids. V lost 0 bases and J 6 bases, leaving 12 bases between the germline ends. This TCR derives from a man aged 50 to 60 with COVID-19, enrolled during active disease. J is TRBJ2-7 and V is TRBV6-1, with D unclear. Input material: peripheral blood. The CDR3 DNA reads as TGTGCCAGCAGTGAAGCAGGCCTAGTCGCCGAGCAGTACTTC. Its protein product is CASSEAGLVAEQYF.